This T cell receptor beta chain was captured by sequencing in a study of post-analysis software for immune sequencing data. TCR beta libraries were prepared from cDNA with unique molecular identifiers. MiXCR, run by TCRdb on the PCR reads, gives a single entry per CDR3 protein. The sample has under 200,000 distinct CDR3 sequences, under 40% seen once; the top ten hold 25% to 35%. This clonotype showed up just a few times. The clonotype originates from a girl aged 5-17 years with multiple sclerosis. This specimen was blood, taken after autologous hematopoietic stem cell transplantation.

CDR3 in amino acids: CASSQDRTGFYGYTF. For the CDR3, the DNA is TGTGCCAGCAGCCAAGATCGGACAGGTTTCTATGGCTACACCTTC. This rearrangement joins TRBV3-1 to TRBJ1-2, with TRBD1 matching over 7 bases. The V gene end was trimmed by 0 bases and the J gene end by 4 bases; junction bases not matched to a gene: 5. This CDR3 region has 15 residues. Looked up from germline, CDR1 is LGHDT and CDR2 is YNNKEL (reference sequence).